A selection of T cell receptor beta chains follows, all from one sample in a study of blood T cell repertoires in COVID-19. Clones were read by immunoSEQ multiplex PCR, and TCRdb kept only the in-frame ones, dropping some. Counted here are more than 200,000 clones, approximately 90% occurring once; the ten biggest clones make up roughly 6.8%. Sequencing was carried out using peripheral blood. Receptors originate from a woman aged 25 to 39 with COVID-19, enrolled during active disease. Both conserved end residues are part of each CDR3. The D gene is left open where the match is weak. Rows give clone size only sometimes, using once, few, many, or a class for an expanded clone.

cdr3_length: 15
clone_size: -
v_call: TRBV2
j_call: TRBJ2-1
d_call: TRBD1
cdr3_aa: CASRITGQGLDEQFF
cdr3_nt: TGTGCCAGCAGGATTACGGGACAGGGTCTCGATGAGCAGTTCTTC

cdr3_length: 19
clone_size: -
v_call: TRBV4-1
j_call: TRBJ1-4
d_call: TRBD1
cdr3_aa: CASSLIPGQSPSTNEKLFF
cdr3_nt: TGCGCCAGCAGCCTAATCCCGGGACAGTCACCTTCAACTAATGAAAAACTGTTTTTT

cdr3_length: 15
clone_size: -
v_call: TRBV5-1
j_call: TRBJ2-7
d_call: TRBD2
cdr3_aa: CASSLAGGRSYEQYF
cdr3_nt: TGCGCCAGCAGCTTAGCGGGGGGCCGCTCCTACGAGCAGTACTTC

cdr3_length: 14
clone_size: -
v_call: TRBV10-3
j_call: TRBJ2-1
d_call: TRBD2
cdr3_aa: CAIKREGEANEQFF
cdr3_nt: TGTGCCATCAAGAGGGAGGGTGAGGCTAATGAGCAGTTCTTC

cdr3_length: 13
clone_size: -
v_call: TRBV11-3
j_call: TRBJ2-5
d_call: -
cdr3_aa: CASSDPGVETQYF
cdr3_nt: TGTGCCAGCAGCGATCCCGGGGTAGAGACCCAGTACTTC

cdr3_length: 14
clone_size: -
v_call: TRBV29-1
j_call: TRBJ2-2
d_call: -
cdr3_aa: CSAEVGQSTGELFF
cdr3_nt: TGCAGCGCCGAAGTGGGGCAAAGCACCGGGGAGCTGTTTTTT

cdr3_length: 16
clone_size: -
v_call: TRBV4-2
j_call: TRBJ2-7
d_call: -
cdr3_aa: CASSLLQASGVDEQYF
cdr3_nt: TGTGCCAGCAGCCTCCTGCAGGCCTCAGGGGTGGACGAGCAGTACTTC

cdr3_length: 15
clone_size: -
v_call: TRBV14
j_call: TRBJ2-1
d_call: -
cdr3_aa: CASSFEGASYNEQFF
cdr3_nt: TGTGCCAGCAGCTTTGAGGGCGCTTCCTACAATGAGCAGTTCTTC

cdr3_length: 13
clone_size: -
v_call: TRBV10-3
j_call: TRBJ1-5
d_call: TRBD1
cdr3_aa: CAISEDRGQPQHF
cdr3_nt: TGTGCCATCAGTGAGGACAGGGGGCAGCCCCAGCATTTT

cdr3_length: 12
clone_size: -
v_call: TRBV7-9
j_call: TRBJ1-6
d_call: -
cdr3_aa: CASRKGNSPLHF
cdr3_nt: TGTGCCAGCAGGAAGGGGAATTCACCCCTCCACTTT

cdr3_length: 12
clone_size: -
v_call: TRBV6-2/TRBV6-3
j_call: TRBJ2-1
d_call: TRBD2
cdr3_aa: CASSDRGREVVF
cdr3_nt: TGTGCCAGCAGTGATCGGGGGAGGGAAGTTGTCTTC

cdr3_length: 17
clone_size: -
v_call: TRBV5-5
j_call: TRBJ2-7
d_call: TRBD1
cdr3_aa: CASSFRQGTILTYEQYF
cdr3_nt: TGTGCCAGCAGCTTCAGACAGGGGACCATCCTAACCTACGAGCAGTACTTC

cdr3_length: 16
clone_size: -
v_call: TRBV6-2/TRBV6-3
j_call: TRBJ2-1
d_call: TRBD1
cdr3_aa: CASSFLRDRGRGEQFF
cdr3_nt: TGTGCCAGCAGTTTTCTCCGGGACAGGGGGCGCGGTGAGCAGTTCTTC

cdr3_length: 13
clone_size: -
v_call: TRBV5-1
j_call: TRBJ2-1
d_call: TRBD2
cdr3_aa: CASTAGGHNEQFF
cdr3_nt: TGCGCCAGCACCGCGGGGGGTCACAATGAGCAGTTCTTC

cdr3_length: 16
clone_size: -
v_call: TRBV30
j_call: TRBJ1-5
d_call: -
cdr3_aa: CAWSVRVFRGNQPQHF
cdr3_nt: TGTGCCTGGAGTGTAAGGGTCTTTAGGGGGAATCAGCCCCAGCATTTT

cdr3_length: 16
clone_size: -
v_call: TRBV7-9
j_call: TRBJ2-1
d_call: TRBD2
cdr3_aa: CASSLSEAGAYNEQFF
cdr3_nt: TGTGCCAGCAGCTTGAGTGAAGCGGGGGCCTACAATGAGCAGTTCTTC

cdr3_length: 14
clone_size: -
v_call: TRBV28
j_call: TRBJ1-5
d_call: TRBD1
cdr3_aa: CASRGTVVNQPQHF
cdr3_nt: TGTGCCTCACGGGGGACAGTTGTTAATCAGCCCCAGCATTTT

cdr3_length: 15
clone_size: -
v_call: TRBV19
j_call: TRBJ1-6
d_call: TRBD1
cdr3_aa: CASSARDRGKSPLHF
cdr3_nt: TGTGCCAGTAGTGCCCGGGACAGGGGAAAATCACCCCTCCACTTT

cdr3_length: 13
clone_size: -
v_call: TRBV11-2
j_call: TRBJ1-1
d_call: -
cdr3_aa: CASSRQTNTEAFF
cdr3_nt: TGTGCCAGCAGTCGACAGACGAACACTGAAGCTTTCTTT

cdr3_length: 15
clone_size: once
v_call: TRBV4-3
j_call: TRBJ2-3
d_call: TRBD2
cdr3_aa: CASSQEGLAADTQYF
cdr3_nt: TGCGCCAGCAGCCAAGAGGGACTAGCAGCAGATACGCAGTATTTT

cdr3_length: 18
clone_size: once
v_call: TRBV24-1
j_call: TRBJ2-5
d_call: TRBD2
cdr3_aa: CATSDLGTSGRVEETQYF
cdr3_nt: TGTGCCACCAGTGATTTGGGGACTAGCGGGAGGGTCGAAGAGACCCAGTACTTC

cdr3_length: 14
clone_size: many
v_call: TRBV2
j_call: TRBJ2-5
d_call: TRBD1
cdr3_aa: CASRAGTGWETQYF
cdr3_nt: TGTGCCAGCAGGGCCGGGACAGGGTGGGAGACCCAGTACTTC

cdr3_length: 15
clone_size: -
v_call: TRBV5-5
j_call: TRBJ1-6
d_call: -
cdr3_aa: CASSLGPGDNSPLHF
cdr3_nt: TGTGCCAGCAGCTTGGGGCCAGGCGATAATTCACCCCTCCACTTT

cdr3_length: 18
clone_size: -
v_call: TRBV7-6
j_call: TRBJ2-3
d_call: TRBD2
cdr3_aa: CASSPYPISGDRTDTQYF
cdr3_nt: TGTGCCAGCAGCCCCTACCCCATTAGCGGGGACCGCACAGATACGCAGTATTTT

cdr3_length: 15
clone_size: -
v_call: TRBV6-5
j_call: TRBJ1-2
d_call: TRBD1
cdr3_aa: CASSPNRDRGYGYTF
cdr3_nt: TGTGCCAGCAGTCCGAACCGGGACAGGGGCTATGGCTACACCTTC

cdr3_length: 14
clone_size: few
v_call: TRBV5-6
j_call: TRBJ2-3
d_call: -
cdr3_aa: CASSAQGLGDTQYF
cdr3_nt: TGTGCCAGCAGCGCCCAGGGGTTGGGGGATACGCAGTATTTT

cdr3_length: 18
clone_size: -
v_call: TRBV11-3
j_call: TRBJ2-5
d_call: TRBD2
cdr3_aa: CASSFHLVAGGSQETQYF
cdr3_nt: TGTGCCAGCAGCTTCCACCTGGTAGCGGGCGGCTCCCAAGAGACCCAGTACTTC

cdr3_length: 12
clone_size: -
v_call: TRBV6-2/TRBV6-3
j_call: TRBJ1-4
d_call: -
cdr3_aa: CASSYRTVELFF
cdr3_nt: TGTGCCAGCAGTTACAGGACAGTCGAACTGTTTTTT

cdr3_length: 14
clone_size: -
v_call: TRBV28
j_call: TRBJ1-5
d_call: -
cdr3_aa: CASSVAATGRPQHF
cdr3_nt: TGTGCCAGCAGTGTAGCAGCCACAGGGCGGCCCCAGCATTTT

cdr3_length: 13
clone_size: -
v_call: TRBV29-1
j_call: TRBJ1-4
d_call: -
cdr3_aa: CSVGRGTNEKLFF
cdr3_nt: TGCAGCGTTGGAAGGGGAACTAATGAAAAACTGTTTTTT

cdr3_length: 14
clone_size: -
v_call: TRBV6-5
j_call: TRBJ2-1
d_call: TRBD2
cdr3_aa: CASSNSGTSNEQFF
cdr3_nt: TGTGCCAGCAGTAACTCCGGGACTAGCAATGAGCAGTTCTTC

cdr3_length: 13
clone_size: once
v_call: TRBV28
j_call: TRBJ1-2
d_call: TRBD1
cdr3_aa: CASRLGTVNGYTF
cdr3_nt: TGTGCCAGCAGACTCGGGACAGTTAATGGCTACACCTTC

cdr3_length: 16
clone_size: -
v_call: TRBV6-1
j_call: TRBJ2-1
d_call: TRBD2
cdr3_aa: CASSERGLASYNEQFF
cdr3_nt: TGTGCCAGCAGTGAGAGAGGACTAGCGAGCTACAATGAGCAGTTCTTC

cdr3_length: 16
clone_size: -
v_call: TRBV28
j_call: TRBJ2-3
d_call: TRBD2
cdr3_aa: CASCVGGGFRTDTQYF
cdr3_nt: TGTGCCAGCTGCGTGGGCGGGGGGTTTCGGACAGATACGCAGTATTTT

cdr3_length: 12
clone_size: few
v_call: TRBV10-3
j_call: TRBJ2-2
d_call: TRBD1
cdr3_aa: CAIGTATGELFF
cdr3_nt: TGTGCCATCGGGACAGCCACCGGGGAGCTGTTTTTT

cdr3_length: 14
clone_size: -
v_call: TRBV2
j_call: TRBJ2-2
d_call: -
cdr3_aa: CASTLTYNTGELFF
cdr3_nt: TGTGCCAGCACCTTGACATATAACACCGGGGAGCTGTTTTTT

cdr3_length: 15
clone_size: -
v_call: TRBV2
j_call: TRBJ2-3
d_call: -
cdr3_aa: CASSEMDISTDTQYF
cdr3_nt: TGTGCCAGCAGTGAAATGGACATTAGCACAGATACGCAGTATTTT

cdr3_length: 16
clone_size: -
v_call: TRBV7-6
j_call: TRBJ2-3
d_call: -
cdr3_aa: CASSPDSGRATDTQYF
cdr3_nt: TGTGCCAGCAGCCCGGATAGCGGACGTGCAACAGATACGCAGTATTTT

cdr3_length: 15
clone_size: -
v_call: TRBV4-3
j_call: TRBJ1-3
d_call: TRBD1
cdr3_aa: CASSPKKGAGNTIYF
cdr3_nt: TGCGCCAGCAGCCCAAAAAAGGGGGCCGGGAACACCATATATTTT

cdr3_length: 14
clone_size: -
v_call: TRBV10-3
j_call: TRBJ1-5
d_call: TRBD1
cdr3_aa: CAISEETGGQPQHF
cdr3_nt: TGTGCCATCAGTGAGGAGACAGGGGGTCAGCCCCAGCATTTT

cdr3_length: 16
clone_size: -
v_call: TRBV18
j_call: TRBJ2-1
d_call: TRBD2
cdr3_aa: CASSTGTSGGTNEQFF
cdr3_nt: TGTGCCAGCTCAACAGGGACTAGCGGGGGGACAAATGAGCAGTTCTTC

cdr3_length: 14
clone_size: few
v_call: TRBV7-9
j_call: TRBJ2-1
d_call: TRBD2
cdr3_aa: CASSLGREFGEQFF
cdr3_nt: TGTGCCAGCAGCTTAGGGCGGGAGTTCGGTGAGCAGTTCTTC

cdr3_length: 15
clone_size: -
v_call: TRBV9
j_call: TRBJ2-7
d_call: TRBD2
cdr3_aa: CASSARGGPPTGQYF
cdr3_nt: TGTGCCAGCAGCGCCCGCGGGGGGCCGCCAACCGGGCAGTACTTC

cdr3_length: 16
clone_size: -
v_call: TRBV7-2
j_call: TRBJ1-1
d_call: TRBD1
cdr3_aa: CASSQRQGVSDTEAFF
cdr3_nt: TGTGCCAGCAGCCAGAGACAGGGGGTTAGTGACACTGAAGCTTTCTTT